These T cell receptor beta chains were read from a single sample in a study of human T cells and chemical hapten exposure. Each CDR3 protein is one row after TCRdb ran MiXCR on the RACE reads. The data contain tens of thousands of distinct CDR3 sequences, about an eighth of them singletons. Material: whole blood, obtained in connection with sensitization to the hapten diphenylcyclopropenone (DPC). The origin of the receptors is a woman in her 50s with alopecia areata. Some clones in this sample may be carry-over from other donors' samples. The CDR3 runs from the conserved cysteine through the conserved F or W. The D gene is left open where the match is weak. Size is stated for part of the rows, as once, few or many counts, or as a class when the clone is expanded.

v_call: TRBV5-1; clone_size: .; j_call: TRBJ2-7; d_call: TRBD2; cdr3_aa: CASSSLRLVGGPNEQYF; cdr3_nt: TGCGCCAGCAGCTCACTGCGACTAGTGGGAGGGCCAAACGAGCAGTACTTC
v_call: TRBV7-3; clone_size: few; j_call: TRBJ2-2; d_call: .; cdr3_aa: CASRQNTGELFF; cdr3_nt: TGTGCCAGCAGACAGAACACCGGGGAGCTGTTTTTT
v_call: TRBV29-1; clone_size: .; j_call: TRBJ1-2; d_call: .; cdr3_aa: CSVEELLYGYTF; cdr3_nt: TGCAGCGTTGAAGAGCTTCTCTATGGCTACACCTTC
v_call: TRBV7-3; clone_size: .; j_call: TRBJ2-1; d_call: TRBD2; cdr3_aa: CASSLGLAGISEQFF; cdr3_nt: TGTGCCAGCAGCTTAGGACTAGCGGGGATCAGTGAGCAGTTCTTC
v_call: TRBV20-1; clone_size: .; j_call: TRBJ2-7; d_call: TRBD2; cdr3_aa: CSASSWAGDEQYF; cdr3_nt: TGCAGTGCTAGTAGCTGGGCGGGGGACGAGCAGTACTTC
v_call: TRBV5-4; clone_size: few; j_call: TRBJ2-4; d_call: .; cdr3_aa: CASSLTGDKNIQYF; cdr3_nt: TGTGCCAGCAGCTTGACAGGAGACAAAAACATTCAGTACTTC
v_call: TRBV6-5; clone_size: .; j_call: TRBJ2-1; d_call: TRBD2; cdr3_aa: CASTPFAGGSYNEQFF; cdr3_nt: TGTGCCAGCACTCCCTTTGCGGGAGGAAGCTACAATGAGCAGTTCTTC
v_call: TRBV7-8; clone_size: many; j_call: TRBJ2-1; d_call: .; cdr3_aa: CASSLEDRNSYNEQFF; cdr3_nt: TGTGCCAGCAGCTTAGAGGACAGAAACTCCTACAATGAGCAGTTCTTC
v_call: TRBV11-2; clone_size: few; j_call: TRBJ2-4; d_call: TRBD1; cdr3_aa: CASSLQRRDRAYF; cdr3_nt: TGTGCCAGCAGCTTACAGAGGCGGGACAGGGCGTACTTC
v_call: TRBV11-3; clone_size: .; j_call: TRBJ2-1; d_call: .; cdr3_aa: CASSLSQGREQFF; cdr3_nt: TGTGCCAGCAGCCTTTCACAGGGACGTGAGCAGTTCTTC
v_call: TRBV7-6; clone_size: many; j_call: TRBJ2-1; d_call: TRBD2; cdr3_aa: CASSFQGGSGREQFF; cdr3_nt: TGTGCCAGCAGCTTCCAAGGCGGGAGTGGTAGGGAGCAGTTCTTC
v_call: TRBV11-2; clone_size: .; j_call: TRBJ2-1; d_call: .; cdr3_aa: CANSLGLGTASSYNEQFF; cdr3_nt: TGTGCCAACAGCTTAGGTTTAGGGACCGCCAGCTCCTACAATGAGCAGTTCTTC
v_call: TRBV7-8; clone_size: .; j_call: TRBJ1-4; d_call: .; cdr3_aa: CASSSTDRGWDEKLFF; cdr3_nt: TGTGCCAGCAGCTCCACAGATAGGGGGTGGGATGAAAAACTGTTTTTT
v_call: TRBV10-2; clone_size: few; j_call: TRBJ2-7; d_call: TRBD2; cdr3_aa: CASNPTSGRSGRYEQYF; cdr3_nt: TGCGCCAGCAATCCGACTAGCGGGAGAAGTGGGCGCTACGAGCAGTACTTC
v_call: TRBV19; clone_size: few; j_call: TRBJ2-2; d_call: TRBD1; cdr3_aa: CASSPRTGFTGELFF; cdr3_nt: TGTGCCAGTAGTCCCCGGACAGGATTCACCGGGGAGCTGTTTTTT
v_call: TRBV5-1; clone_size: .; j_call: TRBJ2-2; d_call: .; cdr3_aa: CASSLGTYTGELFF; cdr3_nt: TGCGCCAGCAGCTTGGGGACGTACACCGGGGAGCTGTTTTTT
v_call: TRBV5-4; clone_size: few; j_call: TRBJ2-1; d_call: TRBD2; cdr3_aa: CASSSLAGGAKEQFF; cdr3_nt: TGTGCCAGCAGCTCTCTAGCGGGAGGGGCTAAGGAGCAGTTCTTC
v_call: TRBV7-2; clone_size: many; j_call: TRBJ2-4; d_call: TRBD2; cdr3_aa: CASSSPGLAGLAKNIQYF; cdr3_nt: TGTGCCAGCAGCTCACCGGGACTAGCGGGGTTAGCCAAAAACATTCAGTACTTC
v_call: TRBV20-1; clone_size: many; j_call: TRBJ2-7; d_call: .; cdr3_aa: CSASRDGGYEQYF; cdr3_nt: TGCAGTGCGAGCAGGGACGGGGGCTACGAGCAGTACTTC
v_call: TRBV5-1; clone_size: few; j_call: TRBJ1-2; d_call: .; cdr3_aa: CASGVDWTVGYTF; cdr3_nt: TGCGCCAGCGGGGTAGATTGGACAGTTGGCTACACCTTC
v_call: TRBV29-1; clone_size: few; j_call: TRBJ2-7; d_call: .; cdr3_aa: CSAGTQSYEQYF; cdr3_nt: TGCAGCGCCGGGACTCAATCCTACGAGCAGTACTTC
v_call: TRBV29-1; clone_size: few; j_call: TRBJ1-1; d_call: .; cdr3_aa: CSVVVRGENTEAFF; cdr3_nt: TGCAGCGTTGTCGTCAGGGGAGAGAACACTGAAGCTTTCTTT
v_call: TRBV20-1; clone_size: few; j_call: TRBJ2-1; d_call: TRBD2; cdr3_aa: CSASGRVGHEQFF; cdr3_nt: TGCAGTGCTAGTGGGAGGGTTGGACATGAGCAGTTCTTC
v_call: TRBV11-2; clone_size: many; j_call: TRBJ2-1; d_call: .; cdr3_aa: CASSLMATGPLYNEQFF; cdr3_nt: TGTGCCAGCAGCTTAATGGCAACCGGGCCCCTCTACAATGAGCAGTTCTTC
v_call: TRBV5-1; clone_size: .; j_call: TRBJ1-1; d_call: TRBD1; cdr3_aa: CASSSTGGDTEAFF; cdr3_nt: TGCGCCAGCAGCTCTACAGGGGGCGACACTGAAGCTTTCTTT
v_call: TRBV5-1; clone_size: few; j_call: TRBJ2-2; d_call: TRBD1; cdr3_aa: CASNPGQATGELFF; cdr3_nt: TGCGCCAGCAACCCGGGACAGGCCACCGGGGAGCTGTTTTTT
v_call: TRBV3-1; clone_size: many; j_call: TRBJ2-7; d_call: TRBD2; cdr3_aa: CASSPSGATYEQYF; cdr3_nt: TGTGCCAGCAGCCCTAGCGGGGCTACCTACGAGCAGTACTTC
v_call: TRBV5-1; clone_size: many; j_call: TRBJ1-1; d_call: TRBD1; cdr3_aa: CASSIQGAPPHTEAFF; cdr3_nt: TGCGCCAGCAGCATTCAGGGGGCACCCCCCCACACTGAAGCTTTCTTT
v_call: TRBV30; clone_size: few; j_call: TRBJ2-1; d_call: TRBD2; cdr3_aa: CAWNEAGAPYNEQFF; cdr3_nt: TGTGCCTGGAACGAAGCGGGAGCACCCTACAATGAGCAGTTCTTC
v_call: TRBV5-4; clone_size: .; j_call: TRBJ2-1; d_call: TRBD1; cdr3_aa: CASSLQGPGEQFF; cdr3_nt: TGTGCCAGCAGCTTACAGGGGCCAGGGGAGCAGTTCTTC
v_call: TRBV7-9; clone_size: many; j_call: TRBJ1-5; d_call: TRBD1; cdr3_aa: CASSTGGFGQPQHF; cdr3_nt: TGTGCCAGCAGTACAGGGGGCTTCGGTCAGCCCCAGCATTTT
v_call: TRBV14; clone_size: .; j_call: TRBJ2-5; d_call: TRBD1; cdr3_aa: CASSSTGTVQETQYF; cdr3_nt: TGTGCCAGCAGCTCAACCGGGACAGTACAAGAGACCCAGTACTTC
v_call: TRBV7-8; clone_size: many; j_call: TRBJ2-1; d_call: .; cdr3_aa: CASSLGRLSYNEQFF; cdr3_nt: TGTGCCAGCAGCTTGGGCCGACTCTCCTACAATGAGCAGTTCTTC
v_call: TRBV5-1; clone_size: .; j_call: TRBJ1-1; d_call: .; cdr3_aa: CASSGSGTSGEAFF; cdr3_nt: TGCGCCAGCAGCGGTTCCGGGACATCCGGAGAAGCTTTCTTT
v_call: TRBV29-1; clone_size: many; j_call: TRBJ2-1; d_call: .; cdr3_aa: CSSRPPGNEQFF; cdr3_nt: TGCAGCTCCCGGCCCCCGGGGAATGAGCAGTTCTTC
v_call: TRBV21-1; clone_size: few; j_call: TRBJ1-1; d_call: .; cdr3_aa: CASSLRLNTEAFF; cdr3_nt: TGTGCCAGCAGTCTCCGACTGAACACTGAAGCTTTCTTT
v_call: TRBV29-1; clone_size: many; j_call: TRBJ2-1; d_call: TRBD2; cdr3_aa: CSQLGLNNNEQFF; cdr3_nt: TGCAGCCAATTGGGACTAAATAACAATGAGCAGTTCTTC
v_call: TRBV6-1; clone_size: .; j_call: TRBJ2-7; d_call: .; cdr3_aa: CASSEALRGASYEQYF; cdr3_nt: TGTGCCAGCAGTGAAGCGCTTCGAGGTGCCTCCTACGAGCAGTACTTC
v_call: TRBV7-2; clone_size: .; j_call: TRBJ2-5; d_call: .; cdr3_aa: CASSLSSETQYF; cdr3_nt: TGTGCCAGCAGCTTATCTTCGGAGACCCAGTACTTC
v_call: TRBV20-1; clone_size: few; j_call: TRBJ1-5; d_call: TRBD1; cdr3_aa: CSAATGASNQPQHF; cdr3_nt: TGCAGTGCAGCCACAGGGGCCTCCAATCAGCCCCAGCATTTT
v_call: TRBV3-1; clone_size: .; j_call: TRBJ2-5; d_call: .; cdr3_aa: CASSNLETQYF; cdr3_nt: TGTGCCAGCTCCAACTTAGAGACCCAGTACTTC
v_call: TRBV27; clone_size: .; j_call: TRBJ1-5; d_call: .; cdr3_aa: CASGLLYAQHF; cdr3_nt: TGTGCCAGCGGCCTACTTTACGCCCAGCATTTT
v_call: TRBV12-3/TRBV12-4; clone_size: .; j_call: TRBJ2-7; d_call: TRBD2; cdr3_aa: CASSNPGLATYEQYF; cdr3_nt: TGTGCCAGCAGTAACCCGGGACTAGCCACCTACGAGCAGTACTTC
v_call: TRBV6-6; clone_size: .; j_call: TRBJ2-7; d_call: TRBD2; cdr3_aa: CGSRASLAGFPYEQYF; cdr3_nt: TGTGGCAGCAGGGCAAGTCTAGCGGGATTTCCCTACGAGCAGTACTTC
v_call: TRBV29-1; clone_size: .; j_call: TRBJ2-1; d_call: TRBD2; cdr3_aa: CSVSGTSGSGNNEPFF; cdr3_nt: TGCAGCGTCTCCGGGACTAGCGGGAGTGGTAACAATGAGCCGTTCTTC
v_call: TRBV5-4; clone_size: many; j_call: TRBJ1-1; d_call: .; cdr3_aa: CASSRGGVTEAFF; cdr3_nt: TGTGCCAGCAGCCGCGGGGGTGTTACTGAAGCTTTCTTT
v_call: TRBV6-6; clone_size: many; j_call: TRBJ1-1; d_call: TRBD1; cdr3_aa: CASSRTGQDEAFF; cdr3_nt: TGTGCCAGCAGCCGAACGGGACAGGATGAAGCTTTCTTT
v_call: TRBV3-1; clone_size: many; j_call: TRBJ1-5; d_call: .; cdr3_aa: CASSLGLGNQPQHF; cdr3_nt: TGTGCCAGCAGCCTCGGACTCGGCAATCAGCCCCAGCATTTT